Given below is one TCR beta chain in context. Germline V lookup: CDR1 MNHEY, CDR2 SVGAGI. V shed 6 bases and J shed 2 bases, with 11 bases lying between them. This CDR3 has 14 amino acids. The protocol was immunoSEQ multiplex PCR, while the TCRdb copy is restricted to in-frame clones and leaves out a portion. The repertoire includes about 220,000 clones, about 91% of them detected once, and roughly 14% sits in the top ten. This record belongs to a study of blood T cell repertoires in COVID-19. Participants reported their clinical history, and cohort assignment relied on those reports. The V call is TRBV6-5, the J call TRBJ1-3; D may be TRBD1 (6 bases). The TCR was taken from a woman in her fifties or sixties with acute COVID-19. Input material: PBMCs or T cells enriched from blood (not recorded which). The CDR3 DNA follows: TGTGCCAGCAGCGTAACAGGGACTGGAAACACCATATATTTT. This sequence encodes CASSVTGTGNTIYF.